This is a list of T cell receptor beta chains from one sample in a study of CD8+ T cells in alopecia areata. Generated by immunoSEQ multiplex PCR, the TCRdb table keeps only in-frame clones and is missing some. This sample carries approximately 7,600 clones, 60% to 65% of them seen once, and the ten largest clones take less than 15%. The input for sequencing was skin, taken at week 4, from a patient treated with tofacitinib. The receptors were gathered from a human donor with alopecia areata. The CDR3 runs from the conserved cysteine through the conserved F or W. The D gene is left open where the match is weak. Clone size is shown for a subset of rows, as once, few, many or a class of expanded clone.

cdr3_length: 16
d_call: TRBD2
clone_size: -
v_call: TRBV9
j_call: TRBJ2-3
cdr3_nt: TGTGCCAGCAGCAAGACTAGCGGGGGGCCGATAGATACGCAGTATTTT
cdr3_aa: CASSKTSGGPIDTQYF

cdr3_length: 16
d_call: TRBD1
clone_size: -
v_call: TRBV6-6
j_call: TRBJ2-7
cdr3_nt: TGTGCCAGCAGTTACTCCGCCGGACAGGGAGGCTACGAGCAGTACTTC
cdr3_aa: CASSYSAGQGGYEQYF

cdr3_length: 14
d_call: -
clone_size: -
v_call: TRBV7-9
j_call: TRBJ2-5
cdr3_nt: TGTGCCAGCAGTCAAAACTCAGAACAAGAGACCCAGTACTTC
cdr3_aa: CASSQNSEQETQYF

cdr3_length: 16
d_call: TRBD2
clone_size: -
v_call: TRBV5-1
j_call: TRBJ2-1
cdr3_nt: TGCGCCAGCAGCTTGGGGACTAGCGGGGGCAACAATGAGCAGTTCTTC
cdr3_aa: CASSLGTSGGNNEQFF

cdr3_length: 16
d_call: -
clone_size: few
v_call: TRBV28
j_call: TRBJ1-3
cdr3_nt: TGTGCCAGCAGTTTAGGTGCAGGGAGCTCTGGAAACACCATATATTTT
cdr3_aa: CASSLGAGSSGNTIYF

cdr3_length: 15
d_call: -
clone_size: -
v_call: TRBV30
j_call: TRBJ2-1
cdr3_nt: TGTGCCTGGAGTCCTCCTAGCCCCCTCTACAATGAGCAGTTCTTC
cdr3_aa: CAWSPPSPLYNEQFF

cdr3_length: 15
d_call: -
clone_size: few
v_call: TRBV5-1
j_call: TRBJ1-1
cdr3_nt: TGCGCCAGCAGCTTGGTAGGGGCGGGGGGCACTGAAGCTTTCTTT
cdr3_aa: CASSLVGAGGTEAFF

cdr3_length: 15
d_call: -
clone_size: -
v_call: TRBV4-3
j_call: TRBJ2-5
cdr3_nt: TGCGCCAGCAGCCCCTCTACTCCGAGCGGAGGGACCCAGTACTTC
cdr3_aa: CASSPSTPSGGTQYF

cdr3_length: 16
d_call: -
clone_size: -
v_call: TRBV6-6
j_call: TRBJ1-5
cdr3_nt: TGTGCCAGCAGTTACTCCCAGGGGTTTGGCAATCAGCCCCAGCATTTT
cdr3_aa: CASSYSQGFGNQPQHF

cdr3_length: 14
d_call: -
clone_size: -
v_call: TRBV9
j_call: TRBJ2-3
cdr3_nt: TGTGCCAGCAGCGACGCAGCTAGCACAGATACGCAGTATTTT
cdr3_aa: CASSDAASTDTQYF

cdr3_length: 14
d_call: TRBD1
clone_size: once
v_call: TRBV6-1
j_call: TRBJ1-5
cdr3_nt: TGTGCCAGCAGTGACAGACAGGGAAATCAGCCCCAGCATTTT
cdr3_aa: CASSDRQGNQPQHF

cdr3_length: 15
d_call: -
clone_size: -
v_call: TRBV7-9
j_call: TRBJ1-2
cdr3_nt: TGTGCCAGCAGCTTAGCATCGCGAGCGACCTATGGCTACACCTTC
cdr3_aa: CASSLASRATYGYTF

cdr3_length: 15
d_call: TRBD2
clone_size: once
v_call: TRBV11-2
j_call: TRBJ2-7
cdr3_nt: TGTGCCAGCAGCCGAATTGGGACTAGCGGCTACGAGCAGTACTTC
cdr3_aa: CASSRIGTSGYEQYF

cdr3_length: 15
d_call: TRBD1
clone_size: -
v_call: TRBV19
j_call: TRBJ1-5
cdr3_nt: TGTGCCAGTAGTGCTGGACAGGGGGCTTACCAGCCCCAGCATTTT
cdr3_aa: CASSAGQGAYQPQHF

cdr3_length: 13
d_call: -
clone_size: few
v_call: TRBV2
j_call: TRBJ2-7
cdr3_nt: TGTGCCAGCAGTGCAATAGGCTTGGGGGAGCAGTACTTC
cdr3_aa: CASSAIGLGEQYF

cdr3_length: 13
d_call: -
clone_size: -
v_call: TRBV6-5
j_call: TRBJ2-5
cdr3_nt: TGTGCCAGCAGTTCTTCCGGGCCAGAGACCCAGTACTTC
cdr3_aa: CASSSSGPETQYF

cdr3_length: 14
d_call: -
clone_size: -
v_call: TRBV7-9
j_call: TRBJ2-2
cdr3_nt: TGTGCCAGCAGCTTTAATTCTTACACCGGGGAGCTGTTTTTT
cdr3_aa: CASSFNSYTGELFF

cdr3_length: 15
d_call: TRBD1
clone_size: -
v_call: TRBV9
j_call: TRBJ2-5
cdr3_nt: TGTGCCAGCAGCAGAACAGGGGTTCGTCAAGAGACCCAGTACTTC
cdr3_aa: CASSRTGVRQETQYF

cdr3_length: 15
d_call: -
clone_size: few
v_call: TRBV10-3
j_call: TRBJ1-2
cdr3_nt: TGTGCCATCAGTGAGTCGTACCAGGCGACCTATGGCTACACCTTC
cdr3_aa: CAISESYQATYGYTF

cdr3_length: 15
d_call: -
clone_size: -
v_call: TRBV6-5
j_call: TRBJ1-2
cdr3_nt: TGTGCCAGCAGTTACGATGAATCCCGGTGGGATGGCTACACCTTC
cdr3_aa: CASSYDESRWDGYTF

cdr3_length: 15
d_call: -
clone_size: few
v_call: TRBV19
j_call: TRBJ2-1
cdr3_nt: TGTGCCAGTAGAAGGACTGTGGAGGACTACAATGAGCAGTTCTTC
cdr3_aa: CASRRTVEDYNEQFF

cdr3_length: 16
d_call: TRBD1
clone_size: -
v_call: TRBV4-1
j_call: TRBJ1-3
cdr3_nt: TGCGCCAGCAGCCAACTTACAGGGGGCTCTGGAAACACCATATATTTT
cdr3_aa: CASSQLTGGSGNTIYF

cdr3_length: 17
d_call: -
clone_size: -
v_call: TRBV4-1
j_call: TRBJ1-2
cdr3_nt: TGCGCCAGCAGCTTATGTAACCAGAACCGAAAGACCTATGGCTACACCTTC
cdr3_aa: CASSLCNQNRKTYGYTF

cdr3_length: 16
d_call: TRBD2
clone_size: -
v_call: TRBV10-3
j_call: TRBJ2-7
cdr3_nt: TGTGCCATCTCGGGTTTAGCGGGAGAGGGAGTCCACGAGCAGTACTTC
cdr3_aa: CAISGLAGEGVHEQYF

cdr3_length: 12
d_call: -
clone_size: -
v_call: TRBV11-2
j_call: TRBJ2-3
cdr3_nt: TGTGCCAGCAGCTTAGAAGTCGGTACGCAGTATTTT
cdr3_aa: CASSLEVGTQYF

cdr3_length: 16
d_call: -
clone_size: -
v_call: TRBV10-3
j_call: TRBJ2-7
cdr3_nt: TGTGCCATCAGTGAGTACGGCGGGTCCCTCTCCTACGAGCAGTACTTC
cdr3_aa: CAISEYGGSLSYEQYF

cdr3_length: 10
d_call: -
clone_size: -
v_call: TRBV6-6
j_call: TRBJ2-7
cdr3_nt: TGTGCCAGCCTTTCCTACGAGCAGTACTTC
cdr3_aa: CASLSYEQYF

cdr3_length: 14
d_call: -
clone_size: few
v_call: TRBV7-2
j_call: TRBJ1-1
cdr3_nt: TGTGCCAGCAGCTATAGAGGGCAGAACACTGAAGCTTTCTTT
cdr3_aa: CASSYRGQNTEAFF

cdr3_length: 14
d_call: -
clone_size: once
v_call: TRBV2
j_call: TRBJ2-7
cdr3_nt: TGTGCCAGCAGTGACAGTACCTCCTCCTACGAGCAGTACTTC
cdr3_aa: CASSDSTSSYEQYF

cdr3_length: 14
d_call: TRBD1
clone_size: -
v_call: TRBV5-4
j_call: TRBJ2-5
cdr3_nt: TGTGCCAGCAGCTTGACAGGGGTGGTAGAGACCCAGTACTTC
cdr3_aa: CASSLTGVVETQYF

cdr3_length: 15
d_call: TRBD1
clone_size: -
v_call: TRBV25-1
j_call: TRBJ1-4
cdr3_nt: TGTGCCAGCAGAGAGTCCGGGACAGGGGGCGGAAAACTGTTTTTT
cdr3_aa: CASRESGTGGGKLFF

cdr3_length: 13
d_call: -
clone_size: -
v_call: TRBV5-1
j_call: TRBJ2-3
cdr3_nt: TGCGCCAGCAGCTTGGCGGGCACAGATACGCAGTATTTT
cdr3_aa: CASSLAGTDTQYF